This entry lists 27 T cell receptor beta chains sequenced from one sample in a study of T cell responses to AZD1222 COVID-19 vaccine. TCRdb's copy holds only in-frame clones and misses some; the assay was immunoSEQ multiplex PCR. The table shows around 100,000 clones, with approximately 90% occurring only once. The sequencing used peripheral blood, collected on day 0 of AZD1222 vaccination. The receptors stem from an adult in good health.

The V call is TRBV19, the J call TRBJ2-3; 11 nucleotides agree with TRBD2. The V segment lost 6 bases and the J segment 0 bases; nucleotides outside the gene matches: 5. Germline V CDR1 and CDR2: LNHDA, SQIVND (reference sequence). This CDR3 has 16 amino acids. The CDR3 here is CASRAGLAASTDTQYF. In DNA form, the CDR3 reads TGTGCCAGTAGGGCGGGACTAGCGGCTAGCACAGATACGCAGTATTTT. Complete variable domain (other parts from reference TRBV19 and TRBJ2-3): DGGITQSPKYLFRKEGQNVTLSCEQNLNHDAMYWYRQDPGQGLRLIYYSQIVNDFQKGDIAEGYSVSREKKESFPLTVTSAQKNPTAFYLCASRAGLAASTDTQYFGPGTRLTVL.

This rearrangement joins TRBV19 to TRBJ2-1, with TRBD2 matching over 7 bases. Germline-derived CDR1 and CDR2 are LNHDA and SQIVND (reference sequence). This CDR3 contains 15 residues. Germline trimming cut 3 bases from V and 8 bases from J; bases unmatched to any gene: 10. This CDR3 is CASSMGGRAFDEQFF. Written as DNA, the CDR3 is TGTGCCAGTAGTATGGGGGGGAGGGCCTTCGATGAGCAGTTCTTC. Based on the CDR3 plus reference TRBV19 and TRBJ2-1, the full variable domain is DGGITQSPKYLFRKEGQNVTLSCEQNLNHDAMYWYRQDPGQGLRLIYYSQIVNDFQKGDIAEGYSVSREKKESFPLTVTSAQKNPTAFYLCASSMGGRAFDEQFFGPGTRLTVL.

As DNA, the CDR3 is TGTGCCAGCACCACAGGGAGGGCTACCTATTTTTCGGAGCAGTTCTTC. Protein: CASTTGRATYFSEQFF. V usage is TRBV28 and J usage is TRBJ2-1, with a weak D call TRBD2 (7 bases). The CDR3 has 16 residues. Germline values: CDR1 MDHEN, CDR2 SYDVKM. V was trimmed by 7 bases and J by 10 bases, leaving 26 bases between them.

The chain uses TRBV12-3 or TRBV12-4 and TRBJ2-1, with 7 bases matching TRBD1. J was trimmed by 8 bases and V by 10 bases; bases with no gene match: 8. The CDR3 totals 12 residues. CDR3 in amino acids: CATTSTGHEQFF. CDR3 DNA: TGTGCCACCACGTCGACAGGGCATGAGCAGTTCTTC.

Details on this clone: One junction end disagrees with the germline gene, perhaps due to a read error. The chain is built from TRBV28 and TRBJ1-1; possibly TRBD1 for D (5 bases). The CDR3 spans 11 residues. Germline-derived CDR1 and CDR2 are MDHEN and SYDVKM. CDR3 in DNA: TGTGCCTGCAGGGCGAACACTGAAGCTTTCTTT. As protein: CACRANTEAFF.

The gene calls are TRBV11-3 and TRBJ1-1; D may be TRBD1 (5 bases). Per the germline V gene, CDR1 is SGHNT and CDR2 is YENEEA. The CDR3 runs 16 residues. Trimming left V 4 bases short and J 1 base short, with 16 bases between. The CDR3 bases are TGTGCCAGCAGCTCAACCGGGGGACTGCCGAACACTGAAGCTTTCTTT. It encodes CASSSTGGLPNTEAFF.

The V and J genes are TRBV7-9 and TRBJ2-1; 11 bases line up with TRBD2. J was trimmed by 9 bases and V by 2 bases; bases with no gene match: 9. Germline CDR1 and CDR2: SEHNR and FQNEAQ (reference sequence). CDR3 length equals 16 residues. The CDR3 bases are TGTGCCAGCAGCTTAAGTAGCGGGAGGGCCGGGGTTGAGCAGTTCTTC. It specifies CASSLSSGRAGVEQFF.

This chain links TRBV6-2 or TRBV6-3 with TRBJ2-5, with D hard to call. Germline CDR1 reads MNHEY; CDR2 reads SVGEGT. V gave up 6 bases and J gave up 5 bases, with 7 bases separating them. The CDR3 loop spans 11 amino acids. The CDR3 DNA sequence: TGTGCCAGCAGCCTTCGGGAGACCCAGTACTTC. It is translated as CASSLRETQYF.

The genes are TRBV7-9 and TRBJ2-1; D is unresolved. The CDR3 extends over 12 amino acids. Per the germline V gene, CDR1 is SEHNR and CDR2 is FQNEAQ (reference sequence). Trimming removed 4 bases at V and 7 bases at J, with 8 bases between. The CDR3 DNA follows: TGTGCCAGCAGCTCCCACTTAAATGAGCAGTTCTTC. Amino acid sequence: CASSSHLNEQFF.

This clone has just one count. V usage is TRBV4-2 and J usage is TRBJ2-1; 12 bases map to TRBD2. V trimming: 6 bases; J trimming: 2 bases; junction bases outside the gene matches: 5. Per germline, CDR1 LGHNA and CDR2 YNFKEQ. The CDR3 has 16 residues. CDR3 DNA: TGTGCCAGCAGATTACTAGCGGGAGGTACCTACAATGAGCAGTTCTTC. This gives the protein CASRLLAGGTYNEQFF.

CDR3 residues: CASSLPGKYEQYF. In DNA, the CDR3 is TGTGCCAGCAGCCTTCCCGGGAAGTACGAGCAGTACTTC. The chain joins TRBV28 to TRBJ2-7; D might be TRBD2 (5 bases). The CDR3 has 13 residues. Trimming took 6 bases from V and 4 from J, leaving 13 bases between them. Germline loops: CDR1 MDHEN, CDR2 SYDVKM.

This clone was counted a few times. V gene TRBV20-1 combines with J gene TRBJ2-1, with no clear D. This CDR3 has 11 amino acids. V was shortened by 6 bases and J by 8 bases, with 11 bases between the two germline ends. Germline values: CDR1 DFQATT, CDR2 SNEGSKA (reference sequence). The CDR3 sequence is CSAPPDDEQFF. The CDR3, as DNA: TGCAGTGCCCCCCCGGACGATGAGCAGTTCTTC.

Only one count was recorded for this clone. DNA for the CDR3: TGCGCCAGCAGCCAAGACCCAGGGGGACTACACTTGATAGCTTTCTTT. Residues: CASSQDPGGLHLIAFF. This rearrangement joins TRBV4-3 to TRBJ1-1; 7 positions agree with TRBD1. Germline CDR1 reads LGHNA; CDR2 reads YSLEER. The V gene end was trimmed by 0 bases and the J gene end by 10 bases; junction bases not matched to a gene: 14. The CDR3 has 16 amino acids.

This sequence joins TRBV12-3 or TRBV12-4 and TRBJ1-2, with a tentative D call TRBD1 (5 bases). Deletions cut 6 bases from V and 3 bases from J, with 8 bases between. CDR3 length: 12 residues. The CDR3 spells CASSEGYYGYTF. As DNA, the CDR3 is TGTGCCAGCAGCGAGGGGTACTATGGCTACACCTTC.

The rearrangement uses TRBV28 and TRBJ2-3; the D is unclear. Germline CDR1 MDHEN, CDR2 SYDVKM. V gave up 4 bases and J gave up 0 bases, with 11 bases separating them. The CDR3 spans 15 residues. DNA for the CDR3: TGTGCCAGCAGTTCAAGGGTAACTAGCACAGATACGCAGTATTTT. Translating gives CASSSRVTSTDTQYF.

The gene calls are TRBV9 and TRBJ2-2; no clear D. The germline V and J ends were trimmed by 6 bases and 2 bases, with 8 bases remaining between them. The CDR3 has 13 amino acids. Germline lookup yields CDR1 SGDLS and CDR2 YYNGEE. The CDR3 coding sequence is TGTGCCAGCACCGAAGAAAACACCGGGGAGCTGTTTTTT. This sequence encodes CASTEENTGELFF.

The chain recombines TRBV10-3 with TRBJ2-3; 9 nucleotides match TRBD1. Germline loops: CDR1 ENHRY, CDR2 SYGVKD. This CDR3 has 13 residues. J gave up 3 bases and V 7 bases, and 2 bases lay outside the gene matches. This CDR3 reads CAITQGATDTQYF. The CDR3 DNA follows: TGTGCCATCACACAGGGGGCGACAGATACGCAGTATTTT.

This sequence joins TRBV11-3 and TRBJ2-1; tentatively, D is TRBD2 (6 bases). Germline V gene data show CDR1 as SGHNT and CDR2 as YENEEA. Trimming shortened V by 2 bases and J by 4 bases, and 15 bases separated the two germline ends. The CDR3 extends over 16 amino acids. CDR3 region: CASSLLWGVNYNEQFF. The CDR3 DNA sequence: TGTGCCAGCAGCTTATTGTGGGGGGTAAATTACAATGAGCAGTTCTTC.

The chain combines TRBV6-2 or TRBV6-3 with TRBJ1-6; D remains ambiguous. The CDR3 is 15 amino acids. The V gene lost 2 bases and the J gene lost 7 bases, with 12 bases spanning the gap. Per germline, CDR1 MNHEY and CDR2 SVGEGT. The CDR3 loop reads CASSYVVRKNSPLHF. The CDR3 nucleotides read TGTGCCAGCAGTTACGTTGTCAGGAAAAATTCACCCCTCCACTTT.

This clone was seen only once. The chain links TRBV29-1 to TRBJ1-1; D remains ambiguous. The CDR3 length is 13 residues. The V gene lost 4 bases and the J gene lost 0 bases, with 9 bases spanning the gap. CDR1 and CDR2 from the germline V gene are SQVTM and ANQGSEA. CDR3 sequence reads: CSVVGEMNTEAFF. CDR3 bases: TGCAGCGTTGTAGGTGAAATGAACACTGAAGCTTTCTTT.

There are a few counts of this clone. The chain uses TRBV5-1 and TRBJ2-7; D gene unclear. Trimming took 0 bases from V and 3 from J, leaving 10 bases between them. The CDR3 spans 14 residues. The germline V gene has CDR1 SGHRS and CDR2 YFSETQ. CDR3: CASSLAGSNYEQYF. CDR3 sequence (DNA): TGCGCCAGCAGCTTGGCCGGCAGCAACTACGAGCAGTACTTC.

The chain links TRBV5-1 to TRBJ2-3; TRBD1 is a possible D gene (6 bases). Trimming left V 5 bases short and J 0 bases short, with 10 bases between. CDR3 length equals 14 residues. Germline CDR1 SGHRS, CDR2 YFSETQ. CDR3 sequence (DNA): TGCGCCAGCAGTAATCAGGGGAGCACAGATACGCAGTATTTT. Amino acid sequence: CASSNQGSTDTQYF.

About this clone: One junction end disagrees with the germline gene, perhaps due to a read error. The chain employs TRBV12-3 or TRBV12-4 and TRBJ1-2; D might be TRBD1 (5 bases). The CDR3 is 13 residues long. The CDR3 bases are TGTGCCAGCAGCACCGAAGGCCAGGGTGGCTACATCTTC. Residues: CASSTEGQGGYIF.

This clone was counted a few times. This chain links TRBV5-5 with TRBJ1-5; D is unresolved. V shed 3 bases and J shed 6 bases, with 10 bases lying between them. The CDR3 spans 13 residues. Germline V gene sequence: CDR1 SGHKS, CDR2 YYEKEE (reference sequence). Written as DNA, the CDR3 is TGTGCCAGCAGCTGGGATCCTTCTCAGCCCCAGCATTTT. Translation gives CASSWDPSQPQHF.

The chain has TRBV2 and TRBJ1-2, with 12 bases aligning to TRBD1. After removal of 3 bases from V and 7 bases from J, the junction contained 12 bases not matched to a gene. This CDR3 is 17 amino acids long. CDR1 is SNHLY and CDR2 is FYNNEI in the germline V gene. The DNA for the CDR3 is TGTGCCAGCAGTGATAGGGGACAGGGGGCTCCGACTCGTGGCTACACCTTC. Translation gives CASSDRGQGAPTRGYTF. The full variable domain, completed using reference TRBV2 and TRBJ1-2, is EPEVTQTPSHQVTQMGQEVILRCVPISNHLYFYWYRQILGQKVEFLVSFYNNEISEKSEIFDDQFSVERPDGSNFTLKIRSTKLEDSAMYFCASSDRGQGAPTRGYTFGSGTRLTVV.

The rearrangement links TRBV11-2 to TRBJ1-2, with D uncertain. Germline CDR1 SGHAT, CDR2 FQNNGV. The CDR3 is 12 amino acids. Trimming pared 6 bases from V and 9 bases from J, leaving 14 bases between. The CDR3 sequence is CASSRTTRSYTF. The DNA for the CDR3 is TGTGCCAGCAGTCGTACGACACGAAGCTACACCTTC.

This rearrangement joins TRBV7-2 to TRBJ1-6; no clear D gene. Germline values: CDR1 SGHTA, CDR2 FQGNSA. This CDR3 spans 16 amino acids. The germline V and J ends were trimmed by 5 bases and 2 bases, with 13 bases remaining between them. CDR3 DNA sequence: TGTGCCAGCAGCCTCGACATCCTCCCCTATAATTCACCCCTCCACTTT. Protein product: CASSLDILPYNSPLHF.